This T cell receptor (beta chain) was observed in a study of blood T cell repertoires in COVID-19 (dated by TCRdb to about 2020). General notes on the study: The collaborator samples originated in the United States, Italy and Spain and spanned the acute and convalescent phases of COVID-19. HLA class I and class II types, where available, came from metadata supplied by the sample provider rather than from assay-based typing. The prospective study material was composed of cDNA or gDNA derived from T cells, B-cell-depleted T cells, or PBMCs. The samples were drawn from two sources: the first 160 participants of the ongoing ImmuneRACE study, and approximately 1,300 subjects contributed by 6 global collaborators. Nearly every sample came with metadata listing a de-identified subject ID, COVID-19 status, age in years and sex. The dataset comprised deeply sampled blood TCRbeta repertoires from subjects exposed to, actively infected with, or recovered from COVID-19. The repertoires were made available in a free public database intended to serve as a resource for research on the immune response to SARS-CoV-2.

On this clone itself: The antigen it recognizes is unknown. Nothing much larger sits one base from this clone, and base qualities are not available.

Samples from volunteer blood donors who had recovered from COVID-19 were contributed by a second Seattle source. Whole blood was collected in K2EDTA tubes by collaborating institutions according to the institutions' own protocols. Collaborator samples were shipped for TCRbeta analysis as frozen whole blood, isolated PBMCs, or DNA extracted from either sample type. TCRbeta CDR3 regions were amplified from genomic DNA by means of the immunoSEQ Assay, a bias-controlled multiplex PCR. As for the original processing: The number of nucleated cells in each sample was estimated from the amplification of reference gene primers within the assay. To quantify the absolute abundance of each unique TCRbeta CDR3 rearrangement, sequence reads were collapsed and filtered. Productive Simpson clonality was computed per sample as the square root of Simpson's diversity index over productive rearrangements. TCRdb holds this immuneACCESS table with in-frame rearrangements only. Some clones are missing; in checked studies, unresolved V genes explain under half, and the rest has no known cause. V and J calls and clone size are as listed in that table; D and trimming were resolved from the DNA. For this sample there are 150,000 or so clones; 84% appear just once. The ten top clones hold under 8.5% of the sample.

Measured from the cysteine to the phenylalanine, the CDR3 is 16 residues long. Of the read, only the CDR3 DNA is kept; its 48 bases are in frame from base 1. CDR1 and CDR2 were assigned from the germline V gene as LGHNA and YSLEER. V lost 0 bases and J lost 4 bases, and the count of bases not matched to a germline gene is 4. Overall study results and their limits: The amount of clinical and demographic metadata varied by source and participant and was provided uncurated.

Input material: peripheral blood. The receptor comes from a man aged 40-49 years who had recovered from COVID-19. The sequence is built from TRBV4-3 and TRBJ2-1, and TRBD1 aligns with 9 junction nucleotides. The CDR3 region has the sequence CASSQEPTGGYNEQFF. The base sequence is TGCGCCAGCAGCCAAGAACCGACAGGGGGGTACAATGAGCAGTTCTTC.